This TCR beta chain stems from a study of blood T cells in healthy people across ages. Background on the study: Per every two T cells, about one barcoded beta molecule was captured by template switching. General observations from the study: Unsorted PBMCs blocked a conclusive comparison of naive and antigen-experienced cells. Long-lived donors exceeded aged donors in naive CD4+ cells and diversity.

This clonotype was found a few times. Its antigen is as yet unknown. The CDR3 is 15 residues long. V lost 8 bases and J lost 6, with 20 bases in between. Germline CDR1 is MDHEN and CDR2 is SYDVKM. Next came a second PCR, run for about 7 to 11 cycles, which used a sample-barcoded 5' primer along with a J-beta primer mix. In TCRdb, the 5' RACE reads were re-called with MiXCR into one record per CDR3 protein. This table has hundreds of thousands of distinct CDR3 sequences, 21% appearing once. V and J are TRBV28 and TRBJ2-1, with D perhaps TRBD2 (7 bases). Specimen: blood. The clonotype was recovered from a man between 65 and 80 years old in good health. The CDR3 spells CASGTVRGGRNEQFF. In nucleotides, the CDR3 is TGTGCCAGCGGGACCGTTAGGGGGGGGCGCAATGAGCAGTTCTTC.